This record concerns one TCR beta chain sequence. It was during active infection that Seattle patients were enrolled and then longitudinally followed. The data were taken from a study of blood T cell repertoires in COVID-19. Study as a whole: Samples of COVID-19 (acute and convalescent) were obtained from the United States, Italy and Spain.

This CDR3 is 17 amino acids long. J gave up 4 bases and V 0 bases, and 8 bases lay outside the gene matches. CDR1 and CDR2 (germline): KGHSH, LQKENI. As originally analysed: Counts of nucleated cells, estimated from reference gene primer amplification, were obtained. Data came from immunoSEQ multiplex PCR; TCRdb stores just in-frame clones and leaves some out. V, J and clone size are those of that table, while D and trimming were read from the DNA. The sample carries around 400,000 clones, approximately 87% recorded once. Sequenced: peripheral blood. The rearrangement uses TRBV18 and TRBJ2-1; the match to TRBD2 covers 8 bases. This receptor was taken from an older woman with COVID-19, enrolled during active disease. CDR3 sequence: CASSPPVSQRGYNEQFF. The CDR3 nucleotides read TGTGCCAGCTCACCACCGGTATCTCAGCGGGGGTACAATGAGCAGTTCTTC.